One and the same sample provided the 6 T cell receptor beta chains below, sequenced in a study of blood T cell repertoires in COVID-19. Method: immunoSEQ multiplex PCR; TCRdb's copy keeps in-frame clones and lacks some. The table shows 300,000 to 500,000 clones, with nearly 90% occurring only once. Source material: PBMCs or T cells enriched from blood (not recorded which). The origin of the receptors is a woman between 40 and 50 years old with acute COVID-19.

The gene calls are TRBV7-9 and TRBJ2-3; D perhaps matches TRBD1 (5 bases). Germline V gives CDR1 SEHNR, CDR2 FQNEAQ (reference sequence). Trimming took 5 bases from V and 2 from J, leaving 11 bases between them. This CDR3 has 14 amino acids. Here the CDR3 DNA reads TGTGCCAGCAGCCAGGGAAGGTCCACAGATACGCAGTATTTT. It codes for CASSQGRSTDTQYF.

The chain has TRBV10-3 and TRBJ2-3; 10 bases are shared with TRBD2. J gave up 2 bases and V 10 bases, and 6 bases lay outside the gene matches. Germline CDR1 and CDR2: ENHRY and SYGVKD. This CDR3 contains 14 residues. The DNA of the CDR3 is TGTGCCACCCGGACTAGCGGTCTCACAGATACGCAGTATTTT. This gives the protein CATRTSGLTDTQYF.

This sequence joins TRBV7-8 and TRBJ2-5; TRBD1 agrees at 9 bases. The CDR3 is made up of 16 amino acids. Trimming removed 4 bases from V and 2 bases from J; junction bases left unmatched: 8. Germline CDR1 is SGHVS and CDR2 is FQNEAQ. Written as DNA, the CDR3 is TGTGCCAGCAGCTCCAGACCGGGACAGGGTCAAGAGACCCAGTACTTC. It specifies CASSSRPGQGQETQYF.

The V call is TRBV5-1, the J call TRBJ2-7; 8 bases line up with TRBD1. Germline CDR1 reads SGHRS; CDR2 reads YFSETQ. V gave up 0 bases and J gave up 4 bases; unmatched junction bases: 3. The length of the CDR3 is 14 residues. The CDR3 protein is CASSLGTGKYEQYF. In nucleotides, the CDR3 is TGCGCCAGCAGCTTGGGGACAGGGAAATACGAGCAGTACTTC.

The genes are TRBV30 and TRBJ1-6; D might be TRBD1 (5 bases). The CDR3 has 15 amino acids. Germline values: CDR1 GTSNPN, CDR2 SVGIG (reference sequence). The ends were cut back, 1 base at V and 10 bases at J, with 17 bases in the middle. In nucleotides, the CDR3 is TGTGCCTGGAGTGGGAGGGGACTAAGCGGGTCACCCCTCCACTTT. Translated: CAWSGRGLSGSPLHF. The complete variable domain, with remaining parts taken from reference TRBV30 and TRBJ1-6, reads SQTIHQWPATLVQPVGSPLSLECTVEGTSNPNLYWYRQAAGRGLQLLFYSVGIGQISSEVPQNLSASRPQDRQFILSSKKLLLSDSGFYLCAWSGRGLSGSPLHFGNGTRLTVT.

V and J are TRBV6-6 and TRBJ2-1; 9 bases agree with TRBD2. Trimming at V came to 6 bases and at J to 5 bases, leaving 11 bases not matched to a gene. There are 16 residues in the CDR3. Germline CDR1 reads MNHNY; CDR2 reads SVGAGI (reference sequence). The DNA of the CDR3 is TGTGCCAGCAGCACCTCTCCTAGCGGGGTCAACAATGAGCAGTTCTTC. It yields the protein CASSTSPSGVNNEQFF.